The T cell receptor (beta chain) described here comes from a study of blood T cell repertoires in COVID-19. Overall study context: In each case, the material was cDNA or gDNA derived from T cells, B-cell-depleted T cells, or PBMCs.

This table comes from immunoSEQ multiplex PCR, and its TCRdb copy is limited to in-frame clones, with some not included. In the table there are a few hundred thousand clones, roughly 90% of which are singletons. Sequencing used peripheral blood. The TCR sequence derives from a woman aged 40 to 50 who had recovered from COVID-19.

The CDR3 is CASGDRNTDTQYF. The DNA for the CDR3 is TGTGCCAGCGGGGACAGAAACACAGATACGCAGTATTTT. This chain uses TRBV2 with TRBJ2-3, with 7 bases aligning to TRBD1. The J segment lost 2 bases and the V segment lost 8 bases, leaving 4 bases of the junction unmatched. CDR1 is SNHLY, CDR2 FYNNEI, per germline. CDR3 length: 13 residues.